The clone carrying this T cell receptor beta chain showed up just a few times. Its antigen is not identified. The CDR3 has 13 residues. The germline V gene has CDR1 KGHDR and CDR2 SFDVKD. V lost 4 bases to trimming and J lost 7 bases, with 9 bases between them. This entry comes from a study of T cell repertoires in cytomegalovirus infection. Broader study findings: Cumulative public TCR beta family frequency identified carriers of CMV plus the relevant HLA. Ex vivo, HLA-C-restricted CMV-specific TCR beta clonotypes prevailed over the rest of the response.

TCRdb passed the reads through MiXCR, listing each CDR3 protein once. The top ten hold roughly 45% of the sample, which has some 270,000 distinct CDR3 sequences, 15% to 20% seen once. The genes are TRBV24-1 and TRBJ2-2; D is undetermined. The source is a human donor in good health (CMV status not recorded). Some clones in this sample may be carry-over from other donors' samples. The sequenced material came from CD8+ T cells from PBMCs. This CDR3 is CATSDVSGGELFF. In nucleotides, the CDR3 is TGTGCCACCAGTGACGTCTCTGGCGGGGAGCTGTTTTTT.